Following are 23 T cell receptor beta chains from one sample sequenced in a study of cytomegalovirus exposure and HLA in healthy donors. Vbeta (60) and Jbeta (13) primers were used in the PCR. Here immunoSEQ multiplex PCR was the method, and the copy in TCRdb shows in-frame clones only, minus some. The profile shows about 150,000 clones, 65% to 75% of them singletons. The specimen was PBMCs. These receptors were collected from a man in his thirties or forties in good health and CMV-seronegative.

The chain couples TRBV9 to TRBJ1-2; the D gene is possibly TRBD1 (5 bases). The CDR3 loop spans 14 amino acids. The V gene lost 2 bases and the J gene lost 7 bases, with 15 bases spanning the gap. Per the germline V gene, CDR1 is SGDLS and CDR2 is YYNGEE. CDR3 amino acids: CASSVGGKATGYTF. The CDR3 DNA reads as TGTGCCAGCAGCGTGGGGGGGAAAGCTACTGGCTACACCTTC.

The chain links TRBV28 to TRBJ2-7, with a tentative D call TRBD2 (6 bases). V lost 6 bases and J 4 bases, leaving 16 bases between the germline ends. Germline lookup yields CDR1 MDHEN and CDR2 SYDVKM. This CDR3 region has 14 residues. The CDR3 DNA reads as TGTGCCAGCAGCCGAGGAGGGGTAGGGTACGAGCAGTACTTC. It codes for CASSRGGVGYEQYF.

This clone was observed a single time. The rearrangement links TRBV5-4 to TRBJ2-5; TRBD2 might be the D (6 bases). The J call may be incorrect, as the DNA end agrees better with TRBJ2-7. This CDR3 spans 14 amino acids. Germline assignment: CDR1 SGHNT and CDR2 YYREEE (reference sequence). CDR3 loop: CASSFGGASYEQYF. CDR3 bases: TGTGCCAGCAGCTTTGGAGGGGCGTCCTACGAGCAGTACTTC.

This clone was detected once. Relative to the germline gene, one junction end is altered; a read error may explain this. The V gene is TRBV7-9, the J gene TRBJ1-1; possible D gene TRBD1, 5 bases. Germline V gene lookup returns CDR1 SEHNR and CDR2 FQNEAQ (reference sequence). The CDR3 is made up of 12 amino acids. The CDR3 region has the DNA TGTTCCAGCAGCCGCCGGGGGACTGAAGCTTTCTTT. Protein: CSSSRRGTEAFF.

The rearrangement uses TRBV5-1 and TRBJ2-7; tentatively, D is TRBD2 (5 bases). Trimming took off 1 base at V and 3 bases at J, with 14 bases between the two ends. CDR1 SGHRS and CDR2 YFSETQ come from the germline V gene. CDR3 length: 15 amino acids. CDR3 loop: CASSLSIPGNYEQYF. The CDR3 coding sequence is TGCGCCAGCAGCTTGTCAATACCGGGGAACTACGAGCAGTACTTC.

This chain connects TRBV2 to TRBJ2-2; TRBD2 is a possible D gene (5 bases). The CDR3 contains 14 residues. Between the trimmed V and J ends, which lost 6 bases and 1 base, there was a span of 9 bases. Germline CDR1 reads SNHLY; CDR2 reads FYNNEI. CDR3 amino acids: CASRETRNTGELFF. Here the CDR3 DNA reads TGTGCCAGCAGGGAAACTAGGAACACCGGGGAGCTGTTTTTT.

This clone has only a few counts. At one end the junction does not follow the germline gene, possibly because of a read error. The chain combines TRBV13 with TRBJ2-1, with 11 bases aligning to TRBD1. Germline CDR1 PRHDT, CDR2 FYEKMQ (reference sequence). The CDR3 consists of 16 residues. CDR3 bases: TGTGCCAGCAGCCCACCCTGGACAGGGGGCTACGATGAGCAGTTCTTC. It is translated as CASSPPWTGGYDEQFF.

This clone has a handful of counts. The chain has TRBV6-1 and TRBJ2-5; D remains unclear. The J call is doubtful: the DNA matches TRBJ2-7 better. Germline V gene sequence: CDR1 MNHNS, CDR2 SASEGT. This CDR3 region has 11 residues. CDR3 nucleotide sequence: TGTGCCAGCAGTGAAGGATACGAGCAGTACTTC. Its translation is CASSEGYEQYF.

V is TRBV10-3 and J is TRBJ1-1; D possibly corresponds to TRBD1 (6 bases). This CDR3 spans 13 amino acids. Germline CDR1 ENHRY, CDR2 SYGVKD. The V end lost 6 bases, the J end lost 1 base, and 9 bases lay between the germline ends. CDR3 region: CAIRVQGNTEAFF. CDR3 in DNA: TGTGCCATCAGAGTACAGGGGAACACTGAAGCTTTCTTT.

This clone was seen a few times. V and J are TRBV6-1 and TRBJ2-3; possibly TRBD1 for D (5 bases). The CDR3 length is 14 residues. V was trimmed by 7 bases and J by 5 bases, leaving 16 bases between them. Germline CDR1 is MNHNS and CDR2 is SASEGT. The CDR3 DNA reads as TGTGCCAGCAAATCAGGGTTTTTAGAAGATACGCAGTATTTT. Protein: CASKSGFLEDTQYF.

This clone was observed a few times. The J gene is TRBJ1-2, the V gene TRBV28; 10 nucleotides match TRBD1. The CDR3 runs 14 residues. V lost 3 bases to trimming and J lost 7 bases; unmatched junction nucleotides: 5. Germline V CDR1 and CDR2: MDHEN, SYDVKM. CDR3 nucleotide sequence: TGTGCCAGCAGTTTGGGACAGGGGTCCGGTGGCTACACCTTC. Residues: CASSLGQGSGGYTF.

The gene calls are TRBV6-5 and TRBJ2-7; TRBD1 is a possible D gene (5 bases). V was clipped by 0 bases and J by 0 bases, with 9 bases between them. This CDR3 has 15 amino acids. CDR1 MNHEY and CDR2 SVGAGI come from the germline V gene. CDR3 region: CASSYSQESSYEQYF. CDR3 coding DNA: TGTGCCAGCAGTTACTCACAGGAGAGCTCCTACGAGCAGTACTTC.

This chain links TRBV30 with TRBJ1-2, with D possibly TRBD1 on 6 matching bases. The V gene lost 1 base and the J gene lost 1 base, with 10 bases spanning the gap. The length of the CDR3 is 14 residues. Germline V lookup: CDR1 GTSNPN, CDR2 SVGIG (reference sequence). Written as DNA, the CDR3 is TGTGCCTGGAGTGCAAACAGGGTTAACTATGGCTACACCTTC. Amino acid sequence: CAWSANRVNYGYTF.

CDR3 sequence (DNA): TGTGCCAGCAGCGTAGAAGGAGGGGCTGGAACTAATGAAAAACTGTTTTTT. Its protein product is CASSVEGGAGTNEKLFF. The chain couples TRBV9 to TRBJ1-4; D might be TRBD1 (5 bases). CDR1 is SGDLS and CDR2 is YYNGEE in the germline V gene. The CDR3 is made up of 17 amino acids. V was pared by 0 bases and J by 1 base, with 13 bases between.

This clone was counted between two and nine times. The chain uses TRBV19 and TRBJ2-7; tentative D call: TRBD1 (6 bases). Germline assignment: CDR1 LNHDA and CDR2 SQIVND (reference sequence). The CDR3 is made up of 12 amino acids. With 3 bases removed from V and 5 bases from J, the gap between germline ends came to 8 bases. The CDR3 DNA reads as TGTGCCAGTAGTATTTCAGGGGACGAGCAGTACTTC. Its translation: CASSISGDEQYF.

The rearrangement joins TRBV7-6 to TRBJ1-1; D ambiguous. The CDR3 loop spans 15 amino acids. Per germline, CDR1 SGHVS and CDR2 FNYEAQ. The V gene lost 4 bases and the J gene lost 3 bases, with 15 bases spanning the gap. In DNA form, the CDR3 reads TGTGCCAGCAGCTCAGTATTATCGGGTCACACTGAAGCTTTCTTT. Amino acid sequence: CASSSVLSGHTEAFF.

This chain links TRBV30 with TRBJ2-5, with 14 bases identical to TRBD2. The CDR3 spans 16 residues. J gave up 5 bases and V 3 bases, and 8 bases lay outside the gene matches. From germline, CDR1 is GTSNPN and CDR2 SVGIG (reference sequence). The CDR3 DNA sequence: TGTGCCTGGAGCCCAAGGACTAGCGGGGGGAGGGAGACCCAGTACTTC. Its translation is CAWSPRTSGGRETQYF.

This clone was counted only a few times. The rearrangement joins TRBV28 to TRBJ1-5; TRBD1 is a possible D gene (6 bases). Germline loops: CDR1 MDHEN, CDR2 SYDVKM. Trimming stripped 6 bases from V and 4 bases from J, with 13 bases between. The CDR3 extends over 14 amino acids. The CDR3 nucleotides read TGTGCCAGCAGGCCAACAGGGTGGAATCAGCCCCAGCATTTT. Protein sequence: CASRPTGWNQPQHF.

This sequence joins TRBV10-3 and TRBJ1-1; 8 bases agree with TRBD1. V lost 5 bases and J lost 1; bases outside the gene matches: 3. The CDR3 contains 14 residues. The germline V gene has CDR1 ENHRY and CDR2 SYGVKD. CDR3 in DNA: TGTGCCATCAGTTTGGACAGGGCGAACACTGAAGCTTTCTTT. Translation gives CAISLDRANTEAFF.

This clone was observed once. The chain has TRBV4-1 and TRBJ2-7; D may be TRBD1 (6 bases). The CDR3 is 15 amino acids. V lost 6 bases, J lost 2 bases, and 17 bases lay in between. Germline CDR1 and CDR2: MGHRA and YSYEKL. For the CDR3, the DNA is TGCGCCAGCAGTCTAGGACAGCTTGAAACCTACGAGCAGTACTTC. Amino acids: CASSLGQLETYEQYF.

The V gene is TRBV7-2, the J gene TRBJ2-7; D might be TRBD2 (5 bases). Trimming shortened V by 5 bases and J by 6 bases, and 20 bases separated the two germline ends. CDR1 is SGHTA and CDR2 is FQGNSA in the germline V gene. The CDR3 is 15 amino acids. The CDR3 here is CASSGPGSRSGEQYF. Written as DNA, the CDR3 is TGTGCCAGCAGCGGACCGGGGTCCCGAAGTGGCGAGCAGTACTTC.

The CDR3 DNA is TGTGCCAGCAGCCGGTCGGGAACAGATACGCAGTATTTT. It translates to CASSRSGTDTQYF. The V call is TRBV7-9, the J call TRBJ2-3, with a tentative D call TRBD2 (5 bases). Deletions cut 5 bases from V and 3 bases from J, with 9 bases between. Germline CDR1 SEHNR, CDR2 FQNEAQ (reference sequence). This CDR3 region has 13 residues. The full variable domain, its missing parts supplied by reference TRBV7-9 and TRBJ2-3, is DTGVSQNPRHKITKRGQNVTFRCDPISEHNRLYWYRQTLGQGPEFLTYFQNEAQLEKSRLLSDRFSAERPKGSFSTLEIQRTEQGDSAMYLCASSRSGTDTQYFGPGTRLTVL.

The V and J genes are TRBV4-2 and TRBJ2-1; TRBD2 might be the D (5 bases). Germline-derived CDR1 and CDR2 are LGHNA and YNFKEQ. This CDR3 comprises 15 residues. Trimming took off 0 bases at V and 6 bases at J, with 12 bases between the two ends. CDR3 residues: CASSQDTSEFNEQFF. CDR3 nucleotides: TGTGCCAGCAGCCAAGATACTAGTGAGTTCAATGAGCAGTTCTTC.